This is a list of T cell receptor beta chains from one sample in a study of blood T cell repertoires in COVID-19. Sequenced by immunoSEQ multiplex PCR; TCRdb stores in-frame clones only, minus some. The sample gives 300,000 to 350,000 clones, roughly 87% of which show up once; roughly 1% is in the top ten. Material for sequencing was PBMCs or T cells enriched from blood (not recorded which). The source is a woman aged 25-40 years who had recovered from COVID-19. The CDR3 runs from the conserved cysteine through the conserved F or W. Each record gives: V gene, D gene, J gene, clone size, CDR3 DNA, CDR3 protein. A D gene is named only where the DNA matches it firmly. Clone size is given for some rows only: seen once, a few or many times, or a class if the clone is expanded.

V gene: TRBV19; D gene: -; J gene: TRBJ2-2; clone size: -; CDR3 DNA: TGTGCCAGTAGTGTCTTCCTAGGGAACACCGGGGAGCTGTTTTTT; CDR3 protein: CASSVFLGNTGELFF
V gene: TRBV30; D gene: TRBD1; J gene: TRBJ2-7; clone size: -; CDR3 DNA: TGTGCCTGGAGGGCGACAGGGCTAATCTACGAGCAGTACTTC; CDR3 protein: CAWRATGLIYEQYF
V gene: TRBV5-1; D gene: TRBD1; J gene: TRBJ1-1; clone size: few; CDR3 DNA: TGCGCCAGCAGCCAGGGGGCGGGAACTGAAGCTTTCTTT; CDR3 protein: CASSQGAGTEAFF
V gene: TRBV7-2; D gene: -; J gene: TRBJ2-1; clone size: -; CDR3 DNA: TGTGCCAGCAGCTATGCCAGTCCCAATGAGCAGTTCTTC; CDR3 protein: CASSYASPNEQFF
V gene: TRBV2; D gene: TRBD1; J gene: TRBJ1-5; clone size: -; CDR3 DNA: TGTGCCAGCAGGACAGGGTTGGATCAGCCCCAGCATTTT; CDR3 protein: CASRTGLDQPQHF
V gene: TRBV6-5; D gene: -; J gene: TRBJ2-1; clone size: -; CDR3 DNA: TGTGCCAGCAGTCCCAGTGCCTACAATGAGCAGTTCTTC; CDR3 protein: CASSPSAYNEQFF
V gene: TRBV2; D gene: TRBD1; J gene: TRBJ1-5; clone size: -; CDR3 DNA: TGTGCCAGCACTCAGGACAGGAGCCCTAATCAGCCCCAGCATTTT; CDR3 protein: CASTQDRSPNQPQHF
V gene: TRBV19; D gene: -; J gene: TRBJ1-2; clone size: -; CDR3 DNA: TGTGCCATCCCCCAGGGGAACTATGGCTACACCTTC; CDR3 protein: CAIPQGNYGYTF
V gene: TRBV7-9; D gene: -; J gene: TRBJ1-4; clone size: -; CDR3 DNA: TGTGCCAGCAGCCTCCAATGGGGCCGAAATGAAAAACTGTTTTTT; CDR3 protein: CASSLQWGRNEKLFF
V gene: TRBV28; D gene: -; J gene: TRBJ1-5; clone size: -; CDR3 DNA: TGTGCCAGCACTCCCAACCCAGGGGGCAATCAGCCCCAGCATTTT; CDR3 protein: CASTPNPGGNQPQHF
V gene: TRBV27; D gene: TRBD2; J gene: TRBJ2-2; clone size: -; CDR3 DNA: TGTGCCAGCAGCCCCTGGCTAGCGGGATCGGGGACCGGGGAGCTGTTTTTT; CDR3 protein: CASSPWLAGSGTGELFF
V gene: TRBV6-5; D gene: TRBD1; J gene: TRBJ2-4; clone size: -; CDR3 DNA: TGTGCCAGCAGTCCGGACAGGGGCGGAAACATTCAGTACTTC; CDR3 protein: CASSPDRGGNIQYF
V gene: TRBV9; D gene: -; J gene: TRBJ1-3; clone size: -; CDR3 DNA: TGTGCCAGCAGCGGGGGACTAGGCTCTGGAAACACCATATATTTT; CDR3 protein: CASSGGLGSGNTIYF
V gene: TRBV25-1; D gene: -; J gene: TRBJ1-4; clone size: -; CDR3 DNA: TGTGCCAGCAGTGTTGCGGGGGGTAATGAAAAACTGTTTTTT; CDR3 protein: CASSVAGGNEKLFF
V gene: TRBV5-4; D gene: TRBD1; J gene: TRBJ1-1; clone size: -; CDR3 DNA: TGTGCCAGCAGCTTGGGGACAGGGGTCGAGAACACTGAAGCTTTCTTT; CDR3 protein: CASSLGTGVENTEAFF
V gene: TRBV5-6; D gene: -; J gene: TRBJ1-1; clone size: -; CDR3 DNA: TGTGCCAGCAGCTCCAGTTCGGGGAAGGATGAAGCTTTCTTT; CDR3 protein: CASSSSSGKDEAFF
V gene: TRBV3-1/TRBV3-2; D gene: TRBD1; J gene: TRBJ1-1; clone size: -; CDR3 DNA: TGTGCCAGCAGCCCCCGCGACTTGGGACAGACATTTAACACTGAAGCTTTCTTT; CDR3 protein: CASSPRDLGQTFNTEAFF
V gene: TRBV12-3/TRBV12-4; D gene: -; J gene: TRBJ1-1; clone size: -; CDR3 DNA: TGTGCCAGCAGACATAACACTGAAGCTTTCTTT; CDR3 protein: CASRHNTEAFF
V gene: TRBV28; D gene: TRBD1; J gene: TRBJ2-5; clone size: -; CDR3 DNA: TGTGCCAGCTCGACAGGGGAGACCCAGTACTTC; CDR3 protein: CASSTGETQYF
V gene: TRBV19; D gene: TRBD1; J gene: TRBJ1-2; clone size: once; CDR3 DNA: TGTGCCAGTAGTGTACAGGGGGCCGGAGACTATGGCTACACCTTC; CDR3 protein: CASSVQGAGDYGYTF
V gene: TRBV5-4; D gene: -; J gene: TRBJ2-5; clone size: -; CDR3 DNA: TGTGCCAGCAGCATGGGGTCGCACAAACAAGAGACCCAGTACTTC; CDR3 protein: CASSMGSHKQETQYF
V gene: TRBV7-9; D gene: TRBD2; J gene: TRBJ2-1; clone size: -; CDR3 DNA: TGTGCCAGCACCTCGGAGCGGGGTTCCTACAATGAGCAGTTCTTC; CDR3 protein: CASTSERGSYNEQFF
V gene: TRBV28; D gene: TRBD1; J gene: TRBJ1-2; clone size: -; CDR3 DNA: TGTGCCATACCCGGGACAGCTAACTATGGCTACACCTTC; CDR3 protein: CAIPGTANYGYTF
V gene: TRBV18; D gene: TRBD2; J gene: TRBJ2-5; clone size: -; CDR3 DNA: TGTGCCAGCTCACCACTGACCGGGACTAGCGGGTACCAAGAGACCCAGTACTTC; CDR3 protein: CASSPLTGTSGYQETQYF